The entry that follows covers one T cell receptor (beta chain) sequence. The entry originates in a study of sequential checkpoint blockade in melanoma. Study overall: Patients were randomized 1:1 to nivolumab-then-ipilimumab or ipilimumab-then-nivolumab first-line.

Treatment: randomized to nivolumab then ipilimumab (arm A) or the reverse (arm B). None of the patients previously received DNA-damaging chemotherapy. Sorted cells were live CD3+CD8+, lacking CD19 and CD56, from PBMCs. Profiled with immunoSEQ multiplex PCR; TCRdb holds only in-frame clones, not every one. There are under 15,000 clones in the sample; 70% to 85% occur only once, and about half lies in the top ten. The receptor was isolated from a human donor with melanoma. Source: CD8+ T cells sorted from blood (inferred from file names), taken from a patient given nivolumab and ipilimumab in sequence.

Here the CDR3 reads CASRLRTGYMNTEAFF. The CDR3 coding sequence is TGTGCCAGCAGACTCAGGACAGGGTACATGAACACTGAAGCTTTCTTT. The chain has TRBV28 and TRBJ1-1; 8 bases line up with TRBD1. Looked up from germline, CDR1 is MDHEN and CDR2 is SYDVKM. V shed 6 bases, J shed 0 bases, and the junction held 9 bases outside the gene matches. This CDR3 spans 16 amino acids.